What follows is one T cell receptor beta chain and its context. The antigen is not known. The data derive from a study of T cell responses to AZD1222 COVID-19 vaccine. Points from the study as a whole: Baseline serostatus was positive in only 5 to 7 AZD1222 recipients. Clonal diversity may have been underestimated, and the donors were mostly white British, with more females than males. At 160-218 and 743-854, vaccine-associated CD4 TCRs were dominant, and they spanned spike.

Only in-frame clones appear in the TCRdb table, and some are missing; sequencing was by immunoSEQ multiplex PCR. The data show roughly 200,000 clones, 85% to 95% seen once. J was trimmed by 2 bases and V by 5 bases; bases with no gene match: 1. CDR3 length: 15 amino acids. CDR1 is MNHEY and CDR2 is SMNVEV in the germline V gene (reference sequence). The receptor was isolated from an adult who received the MenACWY meningococcal vaccine as a control. The rearrangement links TRBV27 to TRBJ2-1, with 12 bases that match TRBD2. The sequenced sample was peripheral blood, obtained 28 days after the second dose of the MenACWY control vaccine. The DNA for the CDR3 is TGTGCCAGCAGTCTAGCGGGGGGGACCTACAATGAGCAGTTCTTC. Protein product: CASSLAGGTYNEQFF.